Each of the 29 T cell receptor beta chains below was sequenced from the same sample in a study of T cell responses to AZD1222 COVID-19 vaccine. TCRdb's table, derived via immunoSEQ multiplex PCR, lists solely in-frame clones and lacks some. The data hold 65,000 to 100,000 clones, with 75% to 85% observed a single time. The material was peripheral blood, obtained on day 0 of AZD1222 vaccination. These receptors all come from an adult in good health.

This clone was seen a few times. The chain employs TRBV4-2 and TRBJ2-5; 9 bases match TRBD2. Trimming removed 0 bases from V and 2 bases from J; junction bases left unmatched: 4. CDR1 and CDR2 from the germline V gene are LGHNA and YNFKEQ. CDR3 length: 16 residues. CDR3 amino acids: CASSQDVSGGQETQYF. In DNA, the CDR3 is TGTGCCAGCAGCCAAGATGTTAGCGGGGGACAAGAGACCCAGTACTTC.

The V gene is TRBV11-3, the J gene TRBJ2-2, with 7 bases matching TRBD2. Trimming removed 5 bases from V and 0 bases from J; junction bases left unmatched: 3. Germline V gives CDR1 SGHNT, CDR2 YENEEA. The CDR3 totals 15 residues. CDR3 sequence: CASSNSGANTGELFF. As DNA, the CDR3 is TGTGCCAGCAGCAACAGCGGGGCGAACACCGGGGAGCTGTTTTTT. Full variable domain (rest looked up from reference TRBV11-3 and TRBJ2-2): EAGVVQSPRYKIIEKKQPVAFWCNPISGHNTLYWYLQNLGQGPELLIRYENEEAVDDSQLPKDRFSAERLKGVDSTLKIQPAELGDSAVYLCASSNSGANTGELFFGEGSRLTVL.

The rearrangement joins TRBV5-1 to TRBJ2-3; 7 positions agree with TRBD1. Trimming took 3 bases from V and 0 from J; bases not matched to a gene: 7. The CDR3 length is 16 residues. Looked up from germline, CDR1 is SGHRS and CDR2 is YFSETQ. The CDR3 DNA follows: TGCGCCAGCAGCTCCAGGACAGGAGATAGCACAGATACGCAGTATTTT. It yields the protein CASSSRTGDSTDTQYF.

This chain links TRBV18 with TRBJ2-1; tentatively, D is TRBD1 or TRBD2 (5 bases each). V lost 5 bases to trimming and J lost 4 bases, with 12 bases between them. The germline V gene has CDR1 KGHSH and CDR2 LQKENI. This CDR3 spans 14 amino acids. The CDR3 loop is CASSRSGGYNEQFF. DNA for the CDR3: TGTGCCAGCTCAAGAAGTGGGGGTTACAATGAGCAGTTCTTC.

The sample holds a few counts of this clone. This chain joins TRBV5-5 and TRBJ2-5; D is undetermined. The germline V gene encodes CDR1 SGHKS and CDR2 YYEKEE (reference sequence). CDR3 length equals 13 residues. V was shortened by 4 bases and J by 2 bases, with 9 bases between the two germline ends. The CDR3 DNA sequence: TGTGCCAGCAGCAGGGCACCACAAGAGACCCAGTACTTC. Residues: CASSRAPQETQYF.

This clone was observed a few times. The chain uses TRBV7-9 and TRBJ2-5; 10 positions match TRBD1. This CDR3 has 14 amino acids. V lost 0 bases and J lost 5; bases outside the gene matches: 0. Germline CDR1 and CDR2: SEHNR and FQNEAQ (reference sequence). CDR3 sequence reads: CASSLATGGETQYF. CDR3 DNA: TGTGCCAGCAGCTTAGCGACAGGGGGCGAGACCCAGTACTTC.

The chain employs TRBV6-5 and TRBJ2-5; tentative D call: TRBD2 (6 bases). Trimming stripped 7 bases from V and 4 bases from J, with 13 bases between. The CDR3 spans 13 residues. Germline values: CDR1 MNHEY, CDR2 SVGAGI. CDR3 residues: CASTAPGGETQYF. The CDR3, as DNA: TGTGCCAGCACGGCCCCCGGGGGAGAGACCCAGTACTTC.

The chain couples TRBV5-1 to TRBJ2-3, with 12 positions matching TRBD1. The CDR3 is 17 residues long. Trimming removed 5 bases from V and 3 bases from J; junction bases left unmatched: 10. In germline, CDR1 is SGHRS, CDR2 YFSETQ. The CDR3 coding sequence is TGCGCCAGCAGACAAAGGGCGGGACAGGGGGCAACAGATACGCAGTATTTT. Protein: CASRQRAGQGATDTQYF.

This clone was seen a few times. For the CDR3, the DNA is TGTGCCAGCAGCGCCATCTCCTACGAGCAGTACTTC. Residues: CASSAISYEQYF. V is TRBV7-8 and J is TRBJ2-7; D unresolved. Per germline, CDR1 SGHVS and CDR2 FQNEAQ. V lost 5 bases and J 0 bases, leaving 5 bases between the germline ends. CDR3 length equals 12 residues.

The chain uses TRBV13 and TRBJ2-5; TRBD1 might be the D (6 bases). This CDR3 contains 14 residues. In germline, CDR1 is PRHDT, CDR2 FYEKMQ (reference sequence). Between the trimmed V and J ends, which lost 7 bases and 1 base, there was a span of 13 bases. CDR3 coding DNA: TGTGCCAGCAAAGAGACAGGACCCCAAGAGACCCAGTACTTC. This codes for CASKETGPQETQYF.

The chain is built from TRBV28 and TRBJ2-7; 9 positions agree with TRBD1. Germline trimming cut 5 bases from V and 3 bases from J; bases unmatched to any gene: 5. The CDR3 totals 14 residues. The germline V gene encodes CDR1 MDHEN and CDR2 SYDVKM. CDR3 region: CASSDRGIVYEQYF. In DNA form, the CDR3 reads TGTGCCAGCAGTGACAGGGGGATAGTCTACGAGCAGTACTTC.

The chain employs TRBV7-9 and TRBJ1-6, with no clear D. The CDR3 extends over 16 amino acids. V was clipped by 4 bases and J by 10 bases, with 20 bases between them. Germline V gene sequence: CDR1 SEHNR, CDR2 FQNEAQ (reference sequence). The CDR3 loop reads CASSSFDGERGSPLHF. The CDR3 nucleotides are TGTGCCAGCAGCTCCTTCGACGGAGAGCGGGGATCACCCCTCCACTTT.

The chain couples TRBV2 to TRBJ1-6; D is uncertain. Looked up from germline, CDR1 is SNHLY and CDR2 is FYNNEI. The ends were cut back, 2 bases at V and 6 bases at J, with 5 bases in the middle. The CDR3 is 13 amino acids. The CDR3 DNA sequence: TGTGCCAGCAGTGAACAAAGTAATTCACCCCTCCACTTT. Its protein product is CASSEQSNSPLHF.

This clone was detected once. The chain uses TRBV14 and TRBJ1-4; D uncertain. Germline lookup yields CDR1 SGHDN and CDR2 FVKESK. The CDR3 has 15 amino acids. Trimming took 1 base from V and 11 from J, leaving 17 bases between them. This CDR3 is CASSQGGVDPRKLFF. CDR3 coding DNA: TGTGCCAGCAGCCAAGGAGGCGTGGACCCAAGGAAACTGTTTTTT.

The CDR3 sequence: CASGMENYGYTF. The CDR3 DNA sequence: TGTGCCAGTGGTATGGAAAACTATGGCTACACCTTC. The chain links TRBV2 to TRBJ1-2; D is uncertain. Trimming removed 9 bases from V and 2 bases from J, with 10 bases in between. Germline V gene lookup returns CDR1 SNHLY and CDR2 FYNNEI. This CDR3 spans 12 amino acids. The full variable domain, completed using reference TRBV2 and TRBJ1-2, is EPEVTQTPSHQVTQMGQEVILRCVPISNHLYFYWYRQILGQKVEFLVSFYNNEISEKSEIFDDQFSVERPDGSNFTLKIRSTKLEDSAMYFCASGMENYGYTFGSGTRLTVV.

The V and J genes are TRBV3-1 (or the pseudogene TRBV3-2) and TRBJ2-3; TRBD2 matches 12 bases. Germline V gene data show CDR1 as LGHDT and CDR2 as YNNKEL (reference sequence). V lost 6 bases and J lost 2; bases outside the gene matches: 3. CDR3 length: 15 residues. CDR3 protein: CASRSSGGATDTQYF. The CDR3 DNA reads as TGTGCCAGCAGGTCTAGCGGGGGGGCCACAGATACGCAGTATTTT.

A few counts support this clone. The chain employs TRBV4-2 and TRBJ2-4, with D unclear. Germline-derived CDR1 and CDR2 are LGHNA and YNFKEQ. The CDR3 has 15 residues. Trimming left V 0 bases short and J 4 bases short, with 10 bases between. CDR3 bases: TGTGCCAGCAGCCAAGATCCGCGTCATAAAAACATTCAGTACTTC. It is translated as CASSQDPRHKNIQYF.

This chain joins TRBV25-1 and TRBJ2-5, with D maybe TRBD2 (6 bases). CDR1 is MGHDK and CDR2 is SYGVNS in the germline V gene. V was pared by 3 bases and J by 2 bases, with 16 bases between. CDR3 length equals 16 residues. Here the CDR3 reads CASSDVGFGRQETQYF. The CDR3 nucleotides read TGTGCCAGCAGTGATGTAGGATTTGGGAGGCAAGAGACCCAGTACTTC.

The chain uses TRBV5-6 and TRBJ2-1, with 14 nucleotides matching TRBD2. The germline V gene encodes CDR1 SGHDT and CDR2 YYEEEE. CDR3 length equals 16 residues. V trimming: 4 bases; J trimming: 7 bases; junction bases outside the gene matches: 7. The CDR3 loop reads CASSPTTSGRVNEQFF. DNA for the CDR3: TGTGCCAGCAGCCCGACGACTAGCGGGAGGGTTAATGAGCAGTTCTTC.

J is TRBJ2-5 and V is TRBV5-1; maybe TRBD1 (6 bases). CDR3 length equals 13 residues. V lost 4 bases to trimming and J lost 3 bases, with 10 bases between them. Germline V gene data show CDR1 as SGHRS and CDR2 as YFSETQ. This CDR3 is CASSPAGEETQYF. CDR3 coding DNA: TGCGCCAGCAGCCCCGCAGGGGAAGAGACCCAGTACTTC.

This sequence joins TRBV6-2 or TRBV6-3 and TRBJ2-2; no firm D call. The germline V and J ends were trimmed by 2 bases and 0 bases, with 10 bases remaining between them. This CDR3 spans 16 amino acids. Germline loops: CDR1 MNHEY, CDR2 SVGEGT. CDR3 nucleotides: TGTGCCAGCAGTTACGTCCAGGTCGCGAACACCGGGGAGCTGTTTTTT. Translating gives CASSYVQVANTGELFF.

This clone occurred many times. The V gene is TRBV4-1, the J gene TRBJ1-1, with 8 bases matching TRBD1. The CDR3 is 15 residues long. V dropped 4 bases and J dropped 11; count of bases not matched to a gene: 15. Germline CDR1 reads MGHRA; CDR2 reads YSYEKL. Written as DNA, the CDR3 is TGCGCCAGCAGCCCCAAGCAGGGGGCGGTTTGGGGGGCTTTCTTT. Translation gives CASSPKQGAVWGAFF.

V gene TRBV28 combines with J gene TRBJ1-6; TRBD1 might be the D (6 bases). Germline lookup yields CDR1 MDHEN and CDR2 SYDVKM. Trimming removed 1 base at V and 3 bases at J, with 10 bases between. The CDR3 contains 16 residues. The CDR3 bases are TGTGCCAGCAGTTTATCAGGACAGTACTATAATTCACCCCTCCACTTT. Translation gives CASSLSGQYYNSPLHF.

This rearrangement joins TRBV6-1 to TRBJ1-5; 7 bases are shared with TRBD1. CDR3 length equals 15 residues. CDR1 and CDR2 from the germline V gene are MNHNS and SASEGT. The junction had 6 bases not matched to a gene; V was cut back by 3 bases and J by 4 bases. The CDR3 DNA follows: TGTGCCAGCAGTGACCAACCGACAGGGAATCAGCCCCAGCATTTT. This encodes CASSDQPTGNQPQHF.

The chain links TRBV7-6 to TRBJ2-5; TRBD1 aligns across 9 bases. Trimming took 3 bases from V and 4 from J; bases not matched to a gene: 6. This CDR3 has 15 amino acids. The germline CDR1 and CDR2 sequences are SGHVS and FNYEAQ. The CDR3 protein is CASSFTGGGGETQYF. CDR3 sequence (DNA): TGTGCCAGCAGCTTCACAGGGGGCGGAGGAGAGACCCAGTACTTC.

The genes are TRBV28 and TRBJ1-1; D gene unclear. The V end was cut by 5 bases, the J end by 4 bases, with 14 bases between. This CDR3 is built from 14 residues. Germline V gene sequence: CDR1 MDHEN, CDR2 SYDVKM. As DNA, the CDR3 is TGTGCCAGCAGTGGATCTCGGGGTTCCACTGAAGCTTTCTTT. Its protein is CASSGSRGSTEAFF.

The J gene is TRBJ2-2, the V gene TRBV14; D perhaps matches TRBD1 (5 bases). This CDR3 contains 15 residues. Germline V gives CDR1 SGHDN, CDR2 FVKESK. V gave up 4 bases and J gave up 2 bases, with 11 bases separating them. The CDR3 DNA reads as TGTGCCAGCAGCCCCTCCCAGGGAAACACCGGGGAGCTGTTTTTT. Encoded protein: CASSPSQGNTGELFF.

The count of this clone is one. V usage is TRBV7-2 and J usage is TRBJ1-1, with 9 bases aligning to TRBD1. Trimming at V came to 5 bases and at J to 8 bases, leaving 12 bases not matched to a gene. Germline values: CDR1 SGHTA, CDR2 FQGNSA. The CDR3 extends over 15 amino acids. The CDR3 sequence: CASSIRTQGAGEAFF. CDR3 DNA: TGTGCCAGCAGCATAAGGACACAGGGGGCAGGAGAAGCTTTCTTT.

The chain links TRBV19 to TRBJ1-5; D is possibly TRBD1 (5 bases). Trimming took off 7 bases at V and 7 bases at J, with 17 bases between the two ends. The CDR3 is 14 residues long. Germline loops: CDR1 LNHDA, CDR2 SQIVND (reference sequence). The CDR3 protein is CASTLGVDSQPQHF. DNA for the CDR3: TGTGCCAGTACCCTAGGGGTCGACAGCCAGCCCCAGCATTTT.